Sequencing of this T cell receptor (beta chain) was carried out in a study of T cells in Graves' hyperthyroidism and ophthalmopathy. Study conclusions and caveats: The model's output predicted ophthalmopathy at a median of about 6.5 months prior to onset.

This clonotype was seen ten or more times. Its cognate antigen is unknown. Trimming took 7 bases from V and 7 from J; bases not matched to a gene: 9. The CDR3 consists of 15 residues. CDR1 LNHDA and CDR2 SQIVND come from the germline V gene (reference sequence). The authors deemed Graves' hyperthyroidism stable absent ophthalmopathy progression within 18 months. RNA transcripts were the template for amplifying TCR beta CDR3 regions. HTBI primers were the set used in a first-round RT-PCR of the TCR CDR3. TCRdb called the multiplex PCR reads again in MiXCR, with one record for every CDR3 protein. The sample yields over 450,000 distinct CDR3 sequences, around 15% seen once.

Sequenced: blood. This sequence joins TRBV19 and TRBJ1-6; 8 bases map to TRBD1. The clonotype originates from a young woman with Graves' hyperthyroidism. CDR3 loop: CASTRTGKPNSPLHF. The DNA of the CDR3 is TGTGCCAGTACACGGACAGGGAAGCCGAATTCACCCCTCCACTTT.